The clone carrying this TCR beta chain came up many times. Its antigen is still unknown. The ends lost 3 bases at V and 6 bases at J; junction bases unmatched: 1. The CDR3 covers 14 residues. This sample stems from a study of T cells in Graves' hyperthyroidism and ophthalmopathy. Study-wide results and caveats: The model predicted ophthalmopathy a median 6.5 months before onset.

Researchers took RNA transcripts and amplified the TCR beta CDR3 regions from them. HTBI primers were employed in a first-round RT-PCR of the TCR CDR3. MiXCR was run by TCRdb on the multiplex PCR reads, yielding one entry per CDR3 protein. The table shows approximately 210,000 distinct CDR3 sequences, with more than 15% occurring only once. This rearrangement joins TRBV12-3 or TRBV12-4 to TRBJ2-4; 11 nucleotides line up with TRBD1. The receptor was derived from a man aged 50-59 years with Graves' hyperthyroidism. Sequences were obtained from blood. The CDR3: CASSLGTGGNIQYF. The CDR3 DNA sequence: TGTGCCAGCAGTTTGGGGACAGGGGGAAACATTCAGTACTTC.